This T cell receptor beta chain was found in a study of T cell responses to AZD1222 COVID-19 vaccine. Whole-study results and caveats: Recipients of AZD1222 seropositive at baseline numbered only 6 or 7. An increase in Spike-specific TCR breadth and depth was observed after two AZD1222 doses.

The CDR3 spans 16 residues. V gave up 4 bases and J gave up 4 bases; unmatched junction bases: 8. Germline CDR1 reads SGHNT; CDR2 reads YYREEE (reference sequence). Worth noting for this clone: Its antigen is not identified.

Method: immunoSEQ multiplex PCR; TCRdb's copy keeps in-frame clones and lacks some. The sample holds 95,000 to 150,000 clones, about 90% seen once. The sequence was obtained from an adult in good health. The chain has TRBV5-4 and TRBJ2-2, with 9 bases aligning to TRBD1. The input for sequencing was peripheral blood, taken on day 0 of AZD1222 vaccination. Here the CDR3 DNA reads TGTGCCAGCAGCGGAGGAGGGACAGGGTCCACCGGGGAGCTGTTTTTT. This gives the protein CASSGGGTGSTGELFF.